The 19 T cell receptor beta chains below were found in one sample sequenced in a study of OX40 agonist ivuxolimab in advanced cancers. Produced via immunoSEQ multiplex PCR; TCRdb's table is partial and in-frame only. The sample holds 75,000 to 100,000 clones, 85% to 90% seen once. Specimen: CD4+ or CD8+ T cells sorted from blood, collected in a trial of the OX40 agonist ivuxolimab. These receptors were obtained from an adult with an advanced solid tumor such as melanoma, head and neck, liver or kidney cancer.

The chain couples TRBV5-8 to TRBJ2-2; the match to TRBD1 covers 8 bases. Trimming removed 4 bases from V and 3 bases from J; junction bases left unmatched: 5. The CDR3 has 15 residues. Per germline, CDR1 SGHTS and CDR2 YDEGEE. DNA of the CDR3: TGTGCCAGCAGCCGCGGACAGGGCGACACCGGGGAGCTGTTTTTT. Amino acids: CASSRGQGDTGELFF.

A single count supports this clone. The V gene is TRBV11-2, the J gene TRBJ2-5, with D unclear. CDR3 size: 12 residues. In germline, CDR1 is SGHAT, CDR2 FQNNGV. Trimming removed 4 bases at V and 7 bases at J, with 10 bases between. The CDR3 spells CASSSSQTTQYF. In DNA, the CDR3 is TGTGCCAGCAGCTCCTCCCAAACGACCCAGTACTTC.

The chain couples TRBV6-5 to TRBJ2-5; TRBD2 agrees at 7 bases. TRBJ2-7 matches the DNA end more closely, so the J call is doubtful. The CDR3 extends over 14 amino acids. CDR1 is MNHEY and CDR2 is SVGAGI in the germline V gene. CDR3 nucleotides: TGTGCCAGCAGTTGGCGCGGGGGAACCTACGAGCAGTACTTC. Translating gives CASSWRGGTYEQYF.

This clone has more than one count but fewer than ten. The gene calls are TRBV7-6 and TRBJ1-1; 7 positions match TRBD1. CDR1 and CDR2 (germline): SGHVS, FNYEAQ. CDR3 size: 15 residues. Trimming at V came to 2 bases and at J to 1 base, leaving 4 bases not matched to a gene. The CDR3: CASSLRDSPNTEAFF. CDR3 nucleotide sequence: TGTGCCAGCAGCTTAAGGGACAGTCCGAACACTGAAGCTTTCTTT.

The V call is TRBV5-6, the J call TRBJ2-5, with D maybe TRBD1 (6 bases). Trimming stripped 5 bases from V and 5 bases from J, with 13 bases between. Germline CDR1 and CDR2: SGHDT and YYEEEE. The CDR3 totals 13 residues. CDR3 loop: CASSLTGTETQYF. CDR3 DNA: TGTGCCAGCAGTCTTACAGGGACGGAGACCCAGTACTTC.

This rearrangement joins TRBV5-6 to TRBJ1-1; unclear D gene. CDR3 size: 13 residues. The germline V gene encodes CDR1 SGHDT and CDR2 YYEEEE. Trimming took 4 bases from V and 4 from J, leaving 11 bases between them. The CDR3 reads CASSRDRVTEAFF. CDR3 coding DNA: TGTGCCAGCAGCCGCGACCGGGTCACTGAAGCTTTCTTT.

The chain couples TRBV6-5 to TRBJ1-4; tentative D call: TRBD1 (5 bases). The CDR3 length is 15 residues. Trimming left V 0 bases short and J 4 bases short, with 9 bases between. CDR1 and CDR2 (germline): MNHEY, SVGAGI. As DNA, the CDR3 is TGTGCCAGCAGTTACTCCAGGGCTTTTAATGAAAAACTGTTTTTT. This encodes CASSYSRAFNEKLFF.

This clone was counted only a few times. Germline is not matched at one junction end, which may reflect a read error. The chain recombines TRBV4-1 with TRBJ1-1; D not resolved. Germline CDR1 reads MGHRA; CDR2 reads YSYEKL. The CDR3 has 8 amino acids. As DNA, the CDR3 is TGCGCCAGCAGCCAAGAGGCATTT. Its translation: CASSQEAF.

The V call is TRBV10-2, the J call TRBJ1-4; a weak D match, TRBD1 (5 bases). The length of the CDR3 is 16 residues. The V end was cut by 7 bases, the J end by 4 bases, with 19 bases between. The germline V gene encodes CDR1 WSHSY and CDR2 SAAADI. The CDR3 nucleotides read TGCGCCAGCAAAAGGGCAGGGAGGCTGTTTAATGAAAAACTGTTTTTT. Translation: CASKRAGRLFNEKLFF.

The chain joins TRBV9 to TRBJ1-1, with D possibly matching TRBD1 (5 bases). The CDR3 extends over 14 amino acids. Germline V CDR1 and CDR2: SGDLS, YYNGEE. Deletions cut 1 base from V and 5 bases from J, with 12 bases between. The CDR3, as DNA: TGTGCCAGCAGCGTACAAGGGGAAACAACTGAAGCTTTCTTT. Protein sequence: CASSVQGETTEAFF.

The CDR3 is CASRTSGGGETQYF. As DNA, the CDR3 is TGTGCCAGCAGGACTAGCGGGGGGGGAGAGACCCAGTACTTC. The chain joins TRBV11-3 to TRBJ2-5, with 14 bases aligning to TRBD2. CDR1 is SGHNT and CDR2 is YENEEA in the germline V gene. The V gene end was trimmed by 6 bases and the J gene end by 4 bases; junction bases not matched to a gene: 1. CDR3 length equals 14 residues.

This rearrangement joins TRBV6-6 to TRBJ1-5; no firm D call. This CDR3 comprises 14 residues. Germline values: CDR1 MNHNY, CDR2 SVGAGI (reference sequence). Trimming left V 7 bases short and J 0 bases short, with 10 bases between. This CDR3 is CASKGWDSNQPQHF. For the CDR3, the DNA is TGTGCCAGCAAAGGCTGGGATAGCAATCAGCCCCAGCATTTT.

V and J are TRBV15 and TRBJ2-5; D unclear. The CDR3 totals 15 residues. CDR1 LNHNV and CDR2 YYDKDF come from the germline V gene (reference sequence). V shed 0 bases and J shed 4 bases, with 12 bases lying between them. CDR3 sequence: CATSRDTGLGETQYF. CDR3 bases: TGTGCCACCAGCAGAGATACTGGCCTTGGAGAGACCCAGTACTTC. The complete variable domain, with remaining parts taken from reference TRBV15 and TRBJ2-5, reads DAMVIQNPRYQVTQFGKPVTLSCSQTLNHNVMYWYQQKSSQAPKLLFHYYDKDFNNEADTPDNFQSRRPNTSFCFLDIRSPGLGDTAMYLCATSRDTGLGETQYFGPGTRLLVL.

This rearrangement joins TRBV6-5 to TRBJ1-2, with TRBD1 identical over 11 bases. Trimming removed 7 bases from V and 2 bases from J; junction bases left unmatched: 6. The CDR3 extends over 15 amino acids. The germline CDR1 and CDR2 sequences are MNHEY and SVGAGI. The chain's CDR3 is CASIGQGAVNYGYTF. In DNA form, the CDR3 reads TGTGCCAGCATTGGACAGGGGGCAGTGAACTATGGCTACACCTTC.

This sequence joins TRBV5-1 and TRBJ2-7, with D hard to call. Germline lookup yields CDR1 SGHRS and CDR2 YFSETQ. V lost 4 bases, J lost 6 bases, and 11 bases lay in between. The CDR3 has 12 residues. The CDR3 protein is CASSANTAEQYF. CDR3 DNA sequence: TGCGCCAGCAGCGCAAACACGGCCGAGCAGTACTTC.

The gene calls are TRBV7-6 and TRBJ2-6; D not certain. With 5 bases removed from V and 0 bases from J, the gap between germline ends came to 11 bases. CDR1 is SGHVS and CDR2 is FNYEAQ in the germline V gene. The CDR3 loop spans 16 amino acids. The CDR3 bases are TGTGCCAGCAGCGATGGGCCGAGCTCTGGGGCCAACGTCCTGACTTTC. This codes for CASSDGPSSGANVLTF.

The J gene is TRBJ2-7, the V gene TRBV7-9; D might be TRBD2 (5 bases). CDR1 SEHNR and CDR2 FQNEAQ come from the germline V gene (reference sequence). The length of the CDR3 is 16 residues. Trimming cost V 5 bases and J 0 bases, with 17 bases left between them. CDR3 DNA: TGTGCCAGCAGCGCCTTCGAGGGCTTACTCTCCTACGAGCAGTACTTC. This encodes CASSAFEGLLSYEQYF.

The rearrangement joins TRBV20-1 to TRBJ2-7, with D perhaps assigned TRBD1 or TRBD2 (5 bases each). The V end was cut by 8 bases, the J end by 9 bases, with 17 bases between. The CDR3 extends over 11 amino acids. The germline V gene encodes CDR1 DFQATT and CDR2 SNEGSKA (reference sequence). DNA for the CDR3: TGCAGTCTTCCACTGGGACCCCGGCAGTACTTC. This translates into CSLPLGPRQYF.

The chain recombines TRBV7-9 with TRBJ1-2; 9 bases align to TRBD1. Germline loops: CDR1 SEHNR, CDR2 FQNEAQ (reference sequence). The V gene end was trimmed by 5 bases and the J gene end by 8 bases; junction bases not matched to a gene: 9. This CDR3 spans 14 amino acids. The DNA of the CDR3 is TGTGCCAGCAGCCCATGGACAGGGGTTATCGGCTACACCTTC. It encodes CASSPWTGVIGYTF.